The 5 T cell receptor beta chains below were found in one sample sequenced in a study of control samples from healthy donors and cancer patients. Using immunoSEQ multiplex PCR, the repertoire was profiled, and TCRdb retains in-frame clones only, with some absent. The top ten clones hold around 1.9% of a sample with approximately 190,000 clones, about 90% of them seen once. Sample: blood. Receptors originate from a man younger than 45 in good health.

The CDR3 DNA reads as TGTGCCAGCAGTTACCCGGGACACTCAACCTACGAGCAGTACTTC. It encodes CASSYPGHSTYEQYF. V usage is TRBV6-2 or TRBV6-3 and J usage is TRBJ2-7, with D perhaps matching TRBD1 (6 bases). The ends were cut back, 2 bases at V and 2 bases at J, with 13 bases in the middle. The CDR3 has 15 amino acids. Looked up from germline, CDR1 is MNHEY and CDR2 is SVGEGT.

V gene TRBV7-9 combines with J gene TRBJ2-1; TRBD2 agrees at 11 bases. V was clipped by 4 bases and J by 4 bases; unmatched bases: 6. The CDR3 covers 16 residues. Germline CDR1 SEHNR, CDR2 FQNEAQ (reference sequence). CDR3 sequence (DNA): TGTGCCAGCAGCTCATCACTAGCGGGGGAATACAATGAGCAGTTCTTC. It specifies CASSSSLAGEYNEQFF. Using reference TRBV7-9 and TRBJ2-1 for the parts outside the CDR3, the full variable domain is DTGVSQNPRHKITKRGQNVTFRCDPISEHNRLYWYRQTLGQGPEFLTYFQNEAQLEKSRLLSDRFSAERPKGSFSTLEIQRTEQGDSAMYLCASSSSLAGEYNEQFFGPGTRLTVL.

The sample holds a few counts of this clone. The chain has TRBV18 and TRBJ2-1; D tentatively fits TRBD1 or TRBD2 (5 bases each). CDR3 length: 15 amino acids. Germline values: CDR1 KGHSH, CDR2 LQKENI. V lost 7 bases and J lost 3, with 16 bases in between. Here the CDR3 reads CASLARDGLYNEQFF. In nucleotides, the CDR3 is TGTGCCAGCTTAGCCCGGGACGGACTCTACAATGAGCAGTTCTTC.

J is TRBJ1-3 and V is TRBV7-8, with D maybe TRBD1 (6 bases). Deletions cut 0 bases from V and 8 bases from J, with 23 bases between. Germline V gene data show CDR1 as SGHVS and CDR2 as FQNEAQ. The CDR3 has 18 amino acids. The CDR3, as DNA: TGTGCCAGCAGCTTAGCACGGGACACAGGATTCTCGAAAGACACCATATATTTT. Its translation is CASSLARDTGFSKDTIYF.

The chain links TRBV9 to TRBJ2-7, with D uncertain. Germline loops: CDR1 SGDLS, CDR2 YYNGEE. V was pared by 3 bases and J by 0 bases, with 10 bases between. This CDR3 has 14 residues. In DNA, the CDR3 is TGTGCCAGCAGCGAGGAAGACCTCTCCTACGAGCAGTACTTC. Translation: CASSEEDLSYEQYF.